The subject of this entry is one T cell receptor beta chain. Its antigen target is currently unknown. No clone much larger than this one lies a single base away; base qualities are absent. Its CDR3 holds 12 amino acids, cysteine through phenylalanine. The read is trimmed to its CDR3 DNA, 36 bases read in frame from base 1. For CDR1 and CDR2, the germline V gene lists LGHNT and FRNRAP. Cut back by 3 bases and 5 bases, the V and J ends lie 7 bases apart. This specimen comes from a study of cytomegalovirus exposure and HLA in healthy donors listed by TCRdb under 2017. Background on the whole study: An earlier analysis of some 550 of the donors reported approximately 270 Gb of sequence data and roughly 110 million unique TCR beta sequences from 150 million to 200 million T cells. Both class I and class II loci were covered by HLA typing, at four-digit resolution. Every discovery cohort repertoire had been produced on one sequencing platform. In the later analysis, no new phenotypic data were used to find candidate immune exposures; instead, reliance was placed on TCR beta sequences and their occurrence across donors. Roughly 300 gigabases of sequencing data and approximately 85 million unique TCR sequences were included in an early release covering about 700 HLA-typed donors. To predict cytomegalovirus infection status, the study brought together high-throughput TCR immunosequencing, statistical association of individual TCRs with disease status, and machine learning. Donor age, sex, ethnicity and CMV serostatus were collected together with the repertoire data. To study patterns of TCR occurrence, a later analysis re-analyzed previously published TCR beta repertoires from under 750 donors and added high-resolution HLA genotyping. Across approximately 400 genotyped donors of the cohort, an average of approximately 200,000 unique TCR beta nucleotide sequences per donor were sequenced, and around 19% of those sequences were non-productive. The number of typed donors differed by locus: about 629-630 for A, B, C, DRB1 and DQB1; approximately 520 for DQA1; approximately 600 for DPA1; and around 470 for DPB1. The study aimed to test whether cataloging public T cell receptors could reveal signatures of past pathogen exposure. A later genetic analysis took genome-wide SNP genotypes for about 65% of the roughly 670 donors and used that subset as a discovery cohort. Of the approximately 400 genotyped donors, about 80% fell in the genetic ancestry cluster associated with self-reported Caucasian donors. Because of strong linkage in the cohort, four to six DR-DQ haplotypes were treated as single units for association and clustering. The study used immunosequencing to profile the T cell repertoires of 666 subjects and linked those repertoires to cytomegalovirus serostatus. To decide whether each TCR beta V gene segment behaved as functional or pseudogenic, an earlier analysis of approximately 600 of the donors relied on high-throughput TCR beta sequencing. A separate validation cohort of roughly 130 different subjects was used in addition to the 666-subject first cohort.

The library came from the immunoSEQ multiplex PCR assay. A mixture of 60 forward primers for TCR Vbeta segments and 13 reverse primers for TCR Jbeta segments was used in the multiplex PCR. The CDR3 region of rearranged TCR beta genes was amplified from genomic DNA with a multiplex PCR assay. On the Illumina HiSeq System, the amplified TCR beta libraries were sequenced as 87-base-pair reads. Processing in the source paper ran as follows. Across the roughly 700 repertoires, a later analysis counted 80 million or so unique TCR beta chains, approximately 10 million of which were shared by at least two donors. Raw reads were error-corrected and collapsed into unique sequences by a nearest-neighbor algorithm in which closely related sequences were merged to remove PCR and sequencing errors. To assign V, D and J gene segments, CDR3 sequences were aligned to IMGT reference sequences. For a sequence to be retained, a match of at least six nucleotides to both a V gene segment and a J gene segment was required. Rearrangements were classified as productive when the CDR3 lacked stop codons and remained in frame with V and J, and all other rearrangements were classified as non-productive. CDR3 was defined according to IMGT convention as the region running from the second conserved V-encoded cysteine to the conserved J-encoded phenylalanine. The earlier analysis of 550 to 650 of the donors excluded any sequence lacking an unambiguous match to a single V gene segment. In an earlier analysis of approximately 500 of the donors, a V segment was called functional when productive rearrangements were above 56.7%, and segregating when the standard deviation between donors exceeded 5%. A statistical classification framework was built to diagnose cytomegalovirus status from the catalog of TCR beta chain sequences. In a later analysis, TCR nucleotide sequences were compared against IMGT/GENE-DB human TR gene sequences so that V and J genes could be assigned. Using the TCRdist pipeline, a later analysis assigned CDR3 sequences along with most-parsimonious VDJ recombination scenarios. In a later analysis, each TCR beta chain was defined by its CDR3 amino acid sequence together with its V-gene family, and reads without a unique V-gene family were excluded. In a later analysis, some 600 highly shared, low-generation-probability nucleotide sequences were removed to address suspected cross-contamination and a sequencing artifact. In a later analysis, a clonal expansion index for each public chain was calculated from normalized within-repertoire ranks of inferred template counts. In a later analysis, generation probabilities were computed using a VDJ recombination model fitted to out-of-frame rearrangements, and the results were checked against IGoR. A later analysis scored TCR-TCR, TCR-HLA and TCR-CMV co-occurrence with hypergeometric tests, applying a repertoire-size bias correction to TCR pairs. In a later analysis, false discovery rates were estimated by permuting HLA or CMV assignments 20 times. In a later analysis, co-occurring TCRs were grouped using DBSCAN, with TCRdist sequence similarity added in when clustering inside HLA-allele-positive subsets. Repertoires with fewer than 30,000 or more than 120,000 public chains, plus five repertoires with anomalous nucleotide sharing, were excluded from co-occurrence clustering. The immuneACCESS repertoire file appears here via TCRdb, limited to in-frame rearrangements. These files lack a portion of the clones; in checked studies, under half of the deficit traces to unresolved V genes, and the cause of the others is not known. D and trimming come from the DNA, and the V and J calls and clone size come from that table. The sample table records about 140,000 clones; roughly 8.8% of these occur just once. Over 6.5% of the sample belongs to the ten largest clones.

The cohort consisted of 670 or so healthy bone marrow donors. At the time of sampling, all cohort members were nominally healthy, though unrecorded immune exposures were likely present. The donor tested CMV seropositive, placing the donor among the 290 or so seropositive members of the cohort. A peripheral blood sample was provided by each donor, and peripheral blood mononuclear cells were used for TCR beta sequencing. The Qiagen DNeasy Blood Extraction Kit was used to extract genomic DNA from the blood cell samples. Results the study describes overall, beyond this receptor: In a later analysis, TCR association rates were found to vary across HLA loci, with the most associated TCRs seen for DRB1 alleles and the fewest for HLA-C alleles. In the study, approximately 160 TCR beta chains were listed as associated with cytomegalovirus. Broadly in line with IMGT annotations, most TCR beta V segments showed up in productive rearrangements about 87% or about 30% of the time in an earlier analysis of several hundred of the donors. According to a later analysis, most CMV-associated TCR beta chains appeared to be HLA-restricted, and the HLA associations seemed to be driven largely by CMV exposure. In a later genetic analysis, fewer N-insertions in productive TCRs were reported among donors in an Asian-associated ancestry cluster than the approximately 630-donor mean. Most TCR sequences were seen in very few donors, while some public TCRs were found in many individuals. Only TCR beta chains were sequenced in this cohort, and the absence of alpha or paired-chain data limited detectable features. The earlier analysis of 587 of the donors excluded some 15 rarely observed V segments, including chromosome 9 orphons, because counts were too low. Three of the identified cytomegalovirus-associated TCR beta chains were confirmed in vitro to be specific for cytomegalovirus antigens. Because some donors lacked HLA typing at each locus, the association tests relied only on the typed subset. A cluster of highly shared sequence variants was judged likely to be a technical artifact of the sequencing pipeline. The 87-base-pair reads could not distinguish some IMGT-functional V segments, including TRBV6-2 and TRBV6-3, so those segments were excluded. For the cohort, immune exposure information was limited to CMV serostatus. The authors suggested that the approach could potentially be extended to other disease states and immunological phenotypes. Correlated functional status among segregating V segments might be attributable to linkage disequilibrium, but an unknown experimental factor could not be ruled out. Several of the top co-occurrence clusters appeared to be linked to parvovirus B19, influenza, CMV and Epstein-Barr virus, according to a later analysis. Presence/absence analyses assumed roughly uniform sequencing depth across donors, an assumption that may not hold. An association between a missense DCLRE1C variant and V-gene and J-gene trimming of TCR beta chains was found in a later genetic analysis and replicated in an independent cohort. The classifier was reported to diagnose cytomegalovirus status with high specificity and sensitivity in both the original cohort and the validation cohort. In a later analysis, HLA-associated TCR beta chains showed more clonal expansion and lower generation probabilities than non-associated chains that were equally common. At a false discovery rate of 0.05, a later analysis linked fewer than 20,000 TCR beta sequences to specific HLA alleles. Assigning TCR associations to individual alleles was difficult when HLA alleles, especially DR and DQ, strongly co-occurred. A further reported finding was that TCR beta sequences accurately predicted the HLA-A and HLA-B alleles for most subjects in the first cohort.

The sequencing sample was made of PBMCs. The sequence is built from TRBV12-5 and TRBJ1-1; a confident D gene designation cannot be given. This TCR was recovered from a woman between 40 and 55 years old in good health and CMV-seropositive. The sequence in DNA is TGTGCTAGTGGTTTCTTGGAGACTGAAGCTTTCTTT. Its protein product is CASGFLETEAFF.